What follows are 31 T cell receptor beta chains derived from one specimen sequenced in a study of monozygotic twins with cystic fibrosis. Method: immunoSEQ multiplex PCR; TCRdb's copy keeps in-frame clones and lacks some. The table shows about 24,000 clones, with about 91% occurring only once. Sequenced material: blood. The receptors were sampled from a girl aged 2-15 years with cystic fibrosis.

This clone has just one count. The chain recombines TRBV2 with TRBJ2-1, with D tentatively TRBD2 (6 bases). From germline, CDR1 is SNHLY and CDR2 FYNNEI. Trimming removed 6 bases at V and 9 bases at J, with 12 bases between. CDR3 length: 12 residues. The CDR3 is CASRRPGGEQFF. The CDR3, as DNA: TGTGCCAGCAGACGCCCCGGGGGTGAGCAGTTCTTC.

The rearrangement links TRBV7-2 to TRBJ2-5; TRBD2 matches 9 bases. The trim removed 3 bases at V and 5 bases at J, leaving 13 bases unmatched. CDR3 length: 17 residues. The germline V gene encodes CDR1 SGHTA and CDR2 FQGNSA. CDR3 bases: TGTGCCAGCAGCTTCGAACCGAAGAGCGGGGGGTGGGAGACCCAGTACTTC. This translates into CASSFEPKSGGWETQYF.

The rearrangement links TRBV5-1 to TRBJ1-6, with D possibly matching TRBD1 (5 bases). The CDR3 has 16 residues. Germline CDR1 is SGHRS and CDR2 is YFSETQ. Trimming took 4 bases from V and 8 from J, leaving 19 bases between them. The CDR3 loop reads CASSPDRGLGDSPLHF. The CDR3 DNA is TGCGCCAGCAGCCCCGACCGCGGGTTGGGGGATTCACCCCTCCACTTT.

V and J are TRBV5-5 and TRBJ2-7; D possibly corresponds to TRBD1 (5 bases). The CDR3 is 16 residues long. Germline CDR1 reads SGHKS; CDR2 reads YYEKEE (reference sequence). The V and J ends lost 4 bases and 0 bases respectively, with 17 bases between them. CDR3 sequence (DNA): TGTGCCAGCAGCGTGGACGCGCAGGGTATCTCCTACGAGCAGTACTTC. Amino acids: CASSVDAQGISYEQYF.

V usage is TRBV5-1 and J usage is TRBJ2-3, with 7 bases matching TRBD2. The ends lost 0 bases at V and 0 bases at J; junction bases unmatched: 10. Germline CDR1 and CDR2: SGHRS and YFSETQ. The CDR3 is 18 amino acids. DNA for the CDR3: TGCGCCAGCAGCTTGGCCGCTAGCGGAGGGTTGAGCACAGATACGCAGTATTTT. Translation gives CASSLAASGGLSTDTQYF.

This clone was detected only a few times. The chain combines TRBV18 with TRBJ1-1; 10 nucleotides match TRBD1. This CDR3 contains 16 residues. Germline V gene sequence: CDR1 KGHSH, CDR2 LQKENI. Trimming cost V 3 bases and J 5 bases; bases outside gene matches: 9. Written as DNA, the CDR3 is TGTGCCAGCTCACCCACGGGACAGGGGACCTTGACTGAAGCTTTCTTT. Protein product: CASSPTGQGTLTEAFF.

The CDR3 nucleotides are TGTGCCAGTAGTGCTCCGGGACAACAGTACTTC. Encoded protein: CASSAPGQQYF. The genes are TRBV19 and TRBJ2-7; weak D call: TRBD1 (6 bases). V lost 5 bases to trimming and J lost 10 bases, with 12 bases between them. In germline, CDR1 is LNHDA, CDR2 SQIVND (reference sequence). CDR3 length equals 11 residues.

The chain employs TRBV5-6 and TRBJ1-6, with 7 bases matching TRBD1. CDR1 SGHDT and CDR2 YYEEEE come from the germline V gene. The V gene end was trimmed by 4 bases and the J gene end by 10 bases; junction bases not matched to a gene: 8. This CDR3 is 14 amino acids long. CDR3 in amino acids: CASSPTGADSPLHF. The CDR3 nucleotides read TGTGCCAGCAGCCCTACAGGGGCAGACTCACCCCTCCACTTT. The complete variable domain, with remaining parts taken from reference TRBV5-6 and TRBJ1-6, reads DAGVTQSPTHLIKTRGQQVTLRCSPKSGHDTVSWYQQALGQGPQFIFQYYEEEERQRGNFPDRFSGHQFPNYSSELNVNALLLGDSALYLCASSPTGADSPLHFGNGTRLTVT.

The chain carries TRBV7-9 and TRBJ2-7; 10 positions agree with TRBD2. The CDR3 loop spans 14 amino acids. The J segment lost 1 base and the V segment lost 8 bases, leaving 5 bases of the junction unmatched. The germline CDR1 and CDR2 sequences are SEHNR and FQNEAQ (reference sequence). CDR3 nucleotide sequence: TGTGCCAGCGGGACGGGACTAGCGTCCTACGAGCAGTACTTC. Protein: CASGTGLASYEQYF.

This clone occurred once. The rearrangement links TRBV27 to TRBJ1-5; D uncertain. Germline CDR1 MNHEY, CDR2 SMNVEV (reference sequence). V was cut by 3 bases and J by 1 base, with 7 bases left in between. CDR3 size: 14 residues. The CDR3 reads CASSLQPSNQPQHF. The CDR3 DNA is TGTGCCAGCAGTTTGCAGCCAAGCAATCAGCCCCAGCATTTT.

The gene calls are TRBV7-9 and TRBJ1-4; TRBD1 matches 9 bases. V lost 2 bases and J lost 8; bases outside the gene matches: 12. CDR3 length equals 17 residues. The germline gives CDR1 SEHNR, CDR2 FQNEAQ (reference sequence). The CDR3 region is CASSLPYRDRVGEKLFF. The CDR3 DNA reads TGTGCCAGCAGCTTACCCTACAGGGACAGGGTAGGCGAAAAACTGTTTTTT.

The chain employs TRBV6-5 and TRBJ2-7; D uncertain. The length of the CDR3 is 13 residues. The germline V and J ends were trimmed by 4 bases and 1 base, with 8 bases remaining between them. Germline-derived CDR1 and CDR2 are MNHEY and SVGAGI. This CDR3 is CASSSGESYEQYF. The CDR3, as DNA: TGTGCCAGCAGTTCTGGGGAATCCTACGAGCAGTACTTC.

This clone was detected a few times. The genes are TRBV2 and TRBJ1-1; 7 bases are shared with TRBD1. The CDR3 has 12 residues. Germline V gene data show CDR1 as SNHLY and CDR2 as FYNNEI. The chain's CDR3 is CATDRSRTEAFF. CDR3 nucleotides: TGTGCAACGGACAGGTCTAGAACTGAAGCTTTCTTT.

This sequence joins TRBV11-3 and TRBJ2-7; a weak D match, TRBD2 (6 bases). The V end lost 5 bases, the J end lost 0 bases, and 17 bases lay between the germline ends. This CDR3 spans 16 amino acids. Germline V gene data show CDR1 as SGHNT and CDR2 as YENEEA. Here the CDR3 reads CASSPGVDGSSYEQYF. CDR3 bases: TGTGCCAGCAGCCCCGGGGTTGACGGGAGCTCCTACGAGCAGTACTTC.

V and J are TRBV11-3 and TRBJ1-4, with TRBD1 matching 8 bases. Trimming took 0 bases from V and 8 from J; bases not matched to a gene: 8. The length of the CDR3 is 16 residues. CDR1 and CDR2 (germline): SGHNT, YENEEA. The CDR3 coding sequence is TGTGCCAGCAGCTTAGAAGGAGGACAGGGAAACGAAAAACTGTTTTTT. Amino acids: CASSLEGGQGNEKLFF.

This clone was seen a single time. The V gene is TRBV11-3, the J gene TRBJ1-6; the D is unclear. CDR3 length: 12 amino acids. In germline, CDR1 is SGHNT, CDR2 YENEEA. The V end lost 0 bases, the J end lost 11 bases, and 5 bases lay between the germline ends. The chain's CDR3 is CASSLDGPPLHF. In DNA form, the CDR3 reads TGTGCCAGCAGCTTAGACGGGCCACCCCTCCACTTT.

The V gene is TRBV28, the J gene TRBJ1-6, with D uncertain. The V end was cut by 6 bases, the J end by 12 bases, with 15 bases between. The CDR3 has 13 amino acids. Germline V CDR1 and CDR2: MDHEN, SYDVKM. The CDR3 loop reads CASSLRFSGPLHF. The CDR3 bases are TGTGCCAGCAGCCTGAGGTTTTCAGGACCCCTCCACTTT.

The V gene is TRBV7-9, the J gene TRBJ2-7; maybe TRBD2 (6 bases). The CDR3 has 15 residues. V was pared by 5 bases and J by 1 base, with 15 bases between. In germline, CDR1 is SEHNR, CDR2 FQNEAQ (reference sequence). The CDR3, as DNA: TGTGCCAGCAGCCCGGCTGCGGGAAAGTCCTACGAGCAGTACTTC. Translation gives CASSPAAGKSYEQYF.

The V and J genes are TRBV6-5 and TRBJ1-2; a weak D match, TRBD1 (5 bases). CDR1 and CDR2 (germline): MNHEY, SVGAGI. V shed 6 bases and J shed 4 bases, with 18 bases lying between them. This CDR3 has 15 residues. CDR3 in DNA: TGTGCCAGCAGCCCCGGGGTGGGCAGGGCCTATGGCTACACCTTC. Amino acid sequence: CASSPGVGRAYGYTF.

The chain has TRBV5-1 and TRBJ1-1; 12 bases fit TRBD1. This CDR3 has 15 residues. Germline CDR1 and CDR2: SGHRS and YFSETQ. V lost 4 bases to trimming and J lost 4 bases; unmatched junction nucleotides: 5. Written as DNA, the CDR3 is TGCGCCAGCAGCGGCGGGACAGGGGGCATCACTGAAGCTTTCTTT. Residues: CASSGGTGGITEAFF.

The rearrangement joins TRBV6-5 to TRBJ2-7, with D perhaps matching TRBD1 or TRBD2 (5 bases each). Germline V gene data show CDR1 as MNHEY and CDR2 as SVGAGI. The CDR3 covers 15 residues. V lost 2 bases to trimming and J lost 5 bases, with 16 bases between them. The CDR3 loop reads CASSYGTSGSDEQYF. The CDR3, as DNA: TGTGCCAGCAGTTACGGGACGTCGGGTTCGGACGAGCAGTACTTC.

The CDR3 loop is CASSYFDQNTEAFF. The CDR3 region has the DNA TGTGCCAGCAGTTACTTCGATCAGAACACTGAAGCTTTCTTT. J is TRBJ1-1 and V is TRBV6-5; D remains ambiguous. Germline CDR1 and CDR2: MNHEY and SVGAGI. The CDR3 covers 14 residues. V lost 1 base, J lost 1 base, and 7 bases lay in between.

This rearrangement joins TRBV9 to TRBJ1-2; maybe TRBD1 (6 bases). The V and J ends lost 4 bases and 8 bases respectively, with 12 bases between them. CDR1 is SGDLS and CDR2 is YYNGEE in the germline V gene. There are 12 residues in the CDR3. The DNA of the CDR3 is TGTGCCAGCAGCTCACAGGGTAGCGGCTACACCTTC. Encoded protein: CASSSQGSGYTF.

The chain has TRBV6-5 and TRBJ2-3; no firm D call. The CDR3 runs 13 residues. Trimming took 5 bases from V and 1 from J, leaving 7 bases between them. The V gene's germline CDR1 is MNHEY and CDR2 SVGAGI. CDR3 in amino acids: CASSRVRTDTQYF. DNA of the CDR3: TGTGCCAGCAGTCGGGTCCGCACAGATACGCAGTATTTT.

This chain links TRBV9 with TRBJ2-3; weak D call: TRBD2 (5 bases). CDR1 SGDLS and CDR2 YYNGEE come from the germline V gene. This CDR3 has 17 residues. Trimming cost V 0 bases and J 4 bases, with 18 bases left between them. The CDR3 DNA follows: TGTGCCAGCAGCGTAGACGGTAGCGAGAAGGTGGCAGATACGCAGTATTTT. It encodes CASSVDGSEKVADTQYF. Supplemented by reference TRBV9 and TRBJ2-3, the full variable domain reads DSGVTQTPKHLITATGQRVTLRCSPRSGDLSVYWYQQSLDQGLQFLIQYYNGEERAKGNILERFSAQQFPDLHSELNLSSLELGDSALYFCASSVDGSEKVADTQYFGPGTRLTVL.

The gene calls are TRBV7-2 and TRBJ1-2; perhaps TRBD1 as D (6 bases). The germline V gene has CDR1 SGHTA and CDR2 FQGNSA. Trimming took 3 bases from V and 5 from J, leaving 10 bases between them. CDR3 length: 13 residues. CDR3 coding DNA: TGTGCCAGCAGCTTGTATGGACAGTATGGCTACACCTTC. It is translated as CASSLYGQYGYTF. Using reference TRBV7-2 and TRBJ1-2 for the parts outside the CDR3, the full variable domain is GAGVSQSPSNKVTEKGKDVELRCDPISGHTALYWYRQSLGQGLEFLIYFQGNSAPDKSGLPSDRFSAERTGGSVSTLTIQRTQQEDSAVYLCASSLYGQYGYTFGSGTRLTVV.

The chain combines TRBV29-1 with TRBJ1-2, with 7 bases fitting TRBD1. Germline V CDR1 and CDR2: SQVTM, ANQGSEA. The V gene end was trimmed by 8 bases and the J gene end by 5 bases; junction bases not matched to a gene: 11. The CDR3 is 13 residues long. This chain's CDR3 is CSTWDSSGYGYTF. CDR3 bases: TGCAGCACCTGGGACAGCTCGGGGTATGGCTACACCTTC.

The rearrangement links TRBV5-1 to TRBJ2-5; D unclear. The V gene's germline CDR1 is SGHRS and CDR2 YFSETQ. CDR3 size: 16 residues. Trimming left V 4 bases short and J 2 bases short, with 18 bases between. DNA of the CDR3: TGCGCCAGCAGCCCCTGGGGTACCTCCCCACAAGAGACCCAGTACTTC. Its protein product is CASSPWGTSPQETQYF.

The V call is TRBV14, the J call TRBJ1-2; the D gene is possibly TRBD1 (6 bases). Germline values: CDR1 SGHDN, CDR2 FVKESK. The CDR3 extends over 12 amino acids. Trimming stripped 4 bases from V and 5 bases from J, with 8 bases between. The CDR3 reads CASSRGGYGYTF. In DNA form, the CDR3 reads TGTGCCAGCAGCCGAGGGGGATATGGCTACACCTTC.

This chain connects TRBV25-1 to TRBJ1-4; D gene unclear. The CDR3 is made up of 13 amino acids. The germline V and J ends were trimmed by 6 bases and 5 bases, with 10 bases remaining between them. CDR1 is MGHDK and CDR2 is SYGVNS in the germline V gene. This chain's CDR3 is CASREAVNEKLFF. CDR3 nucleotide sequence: TGTGCCAGCAGGGAGGCGGTGAATGAAAAACTGTTTTTT.

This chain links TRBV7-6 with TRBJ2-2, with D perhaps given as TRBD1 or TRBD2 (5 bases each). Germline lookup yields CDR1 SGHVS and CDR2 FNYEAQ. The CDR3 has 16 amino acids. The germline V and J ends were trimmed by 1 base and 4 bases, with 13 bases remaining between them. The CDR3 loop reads CASSLGIGTGTGELFF. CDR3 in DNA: TGTGCCAGCAGCTTAGGTATAGGGACGGGCACCGGGGAGCTGTTTTTT.